Below are 25 T cell receptor beta chains sequenced from a single sample in a study of tumor and adjacent non-tumor tissue in lung cancer. The template was RNA from unsorted bulk tissue. The normal lung tissue was taken more than 3 cm from the tumor edge. A modified ARM-PCR protocol with three rounds of nested PCR amplified TCRbeta. A single record per CDR3 protein comes from TCRdb applying MiXCR to the multiplex PCR reads. Altogether about 67,000 distinct CDR3 sequences are present, approximately 73% being singletons, with the ten largest covering less than 50%. Material: distant non-tumor lung tissue. The receptor source for this set is a man in his sixties with non-small cell lung cancer.

Of note for this clonotype: Given the absence of the conserved phenylalanine or tryptophan at the CDR3 end, a read error is likely. The chain joins TRBV12-3 or TRBV12-4 to TRBJ2-6; D is uncertain. CDR3 size: 16 residues. CDR3 DNA: TGTGTCACCAGGACGGAGCTGGTCTCTGGGGCCAACGTCCTGACTTCC. The encoded protein is CVTRTELVSGANVLTS.

A remark on this clonotype: A junction end diverges from the germline sequence, so it may reflect a read error. This chain joins TRBV15 and TRBJ2-5; 11 positions match TRBD2. This CDR3 is 15 amino acids long. Germline lookup yields CDR1 LNHNV and CDR2 YYDKDF (reference sequence). CDR3 residues: CATSNQLAGEDTQYF. CDR3 in DNA: TGTGCCACCTCAAACCAACTAGCGGGAGAAGATACCCAGTATTTC.

In regard to this clonotype: A read error may explain this, as a much larger clone is one base away. This chain joins TRBV11-2 and TRBJ2-1; D call uncertain. Germline assignment: CDR1 SGHAT and CDR2 FQNNGV. The CDR3 runs 14 residues. Here the CDR3 reads CASNLKGYYNEQFF. CDR3 DNA sequence: TGTGCCAGCAACTTAAAGGGATACTACAATGAGCAGTTCTTC.

In the case of this clonotype: A junction boundary mismatches the germline segment, possibly from a read error. V and J are TRBV5-4 and TRBJ1-2; D gene ambiguous. This CDR3 region has 16 residues. CDR1 and CDR2 from the germline V gene are SGHNT and YYREEE (reference sequence). The CDR3 spells CASSLYSVLANYGYTF. Here the CDR3 DNA reads TGTGCCAGCAGCTTGTACAGCGTGCTAGCTAACTATGGCTACACATTC. Full variable domain (remainder filled in from reference TRBV5-4 and TRBJ1-2): ETGVTQSPTHLIKTRGQQVTLRCSSQSGHNTVSWYQQALGQGPQFIFQYYREEENGRGNFPPRFSGLQFPNYSSELNVNALELDDSALYLCASSLYSVLANYGYTFGSGTRLTVV.

Remarks on this clonotype: Germline and junction disagree at one end, which may indicate a read error. This chain links TRBV6-5 with TRBJ2-1, with TRBD2 matching 7 bases. The CDR3 is 15 amino acids. From germline, CDR1 is MNHEY and CDR2 SVGAGI. The CDR3 DNA sequence: TGTGCCAGCAATTACGCGAGCGGGATTAACTATGAGCGGTTCTTC. Translation gives CASNYASGINYERFF.

With regard to this clonotype: One junction end disagrees with the germline gene, perhaps due to a read error. This chain uses TRBV7-8 with TRBJ2-6; either TRBD1 or TRBD2 may fit D (5 bases each). Germline CDR1 is SGHVS and CDR2 is FQNEAQ. The CDR3 totals 18 residues. CDR3 protein: CASSSTPTLGAGTNVPTF. DNA for the CDR3: TGTGCCAGCAGCTCAACGCCTACTCTAGGGGCTGGGACCAACGTCCCGACTTTC.

In regard to this clonotype: A read error is likely, as this CDR3 ends without the conserved phenylalanine or tryptophan. The V call is TRBV5-4, the J call TRBJ2-1; D call uncertain. The closer fit of TRBJ2-7 to the DNA end suggests the J call may be wrong. This CDR3 is 13 amino acids long. In germline, CDR1 is SGHNT, CDR2 YYREEE (reference sequence). Written as DNA, the CDR3 is TGTGCCAGCAGCTTGGATAGTAGGATAGAGCAGTACTCC. Protein: CASSLDSRIEQYS.

The CDR3 reads CASSSQTEAGVQYF. The CDR3 nucleotides are TGTGCCAGTAGTAGCCAGACGGAGGCCGGCGTGCAGTACTTC. The chain joins TRBV19 to TRBJ2-7, with D perhaps matching TRBD2 (5 bases). Germline lookup yields CDR1 LNHDA and CDR2 SQIVND (reference sequence). Trimming removed 4 bases at V and 9 bases at J, with 19 bases between. The CDR3 is made up of 14 amino acids.

This clonotype was recorded once. The chain has TRBV12-3 or TRBV12-4 and TRBJ1-1; D is perhaps TRBD1 (5 bases). V lost 2 bases and J lost 3, with 10 bases in between. The CDR3 spans 14 residues. In DNA, the CDR3 is TGTGCCAGCAGTTTAAGGGGTGCGGACACTGAAGCTTTCTTT. Amino acid sequence: CASSLRGADTEAFF.

As concerns this clonotype: One junction end disagrees with the germline gene, perhaps due to a read error. The chain couples TRBV4-2 to TRBJ1-5; 8 bases fit TRBD1. This CDR3 is 15 amino acids long. The germline gives CDR1 LGHNA, CDR2 YNFKEQ. In nucleotides, the CDR3 is TGTGCTATCAGCCAGACCGGGACAGGCAAGCAGCCCCGGCATTTT. Protein product: CAISQTGTGKQPRHF.

Regarding this clonotype: An end of the junction does not agree with germline; a read error may underlie this. The chain joins TRBV29-1 to TRBJ1-1; D may be TRBD1 (5 bases). The CDR3 covers 11 residues. CDR1 and CDR2 from the germline V gene are SQVTM and ANQGSEA. As DNA, the CDR3 is TGCAGCATGACAGAGAACACTGAAGTTTTCTTT. The encoded protein is CSMTENTEVFF. The full variable domain, rest sourced from reference TRBV29-1 and TRBJ1-1, is SAVISQKPSRDICQRGTSLTIQCQVDSQVTMMFWYRQQPGQSLTLIATANQGSEATYESGFVIDKFPISRPNLTFSTLTVSNMSPEDSSIYLCSMTENTEVFFGQGTRLTVV.

The count of this clonotype is one. The germline gene is not matched at one end of the junction; a read error may be the cause. The rearrangement uses TRBV29-1 and TRBJ2-3; the D gene is possibly TRBD1 (5 bases). The CDR3 sequence is 14 residues long. The germline V gene has CDR1 SQVTM and CDR2 ANQGSEA. Here the CDR3 DNA reads TGCAGCGTTGAAGGGAACTTCCTGACAGATATGCAGTATTTT. Residues: CSVEGNFLTDMQYF.

The chain recombines TRBV5-1 with TRBJ2-1, with D perhaps matching TRBD2 (5 bases). CDR3 length: 15 amino acids. Trimming stripped 7 bases from V and 4 bases from J, with 18 bases between. Germline CDR1 reads SGHRS; CDR2 reads YFSETQ. The CDR3 protein is CASCQTTGNYNEQFF. CDR3 bases: TGCGCCAGCTGCCAGACTACCGGGAATTACAATGAGCAGTTCTTC.

A word on this clonotype: A much larger clone is a single base away; this may be a read error. The chain recombines TRBV6-5 with TRBJ2-2, with D tentatively TRBD1 (5 bases). CDR3 size: 17 residues. The V gene's germline CDR1 is MNHEY and CDR2 SVGAGI. In DNA form, the CDR3 reads TGTGCCAGCAGTTACTCGATCGGCAGGGTGAACGCCGGGGAGCTGTTTTTT. This sequence encodes CASSYSIGRVNAGELFF.

The rearrangement joins TRBV13 to TRBJ2-1, with 8 bases lining up with TRBD2. V trimming: 6 bases; J trimming: 4 bases; junction bases outside the gene matches: 8. Germline CDR1 and CDR2: PRHDT and FYEKMQ (reference sequence). The CDR3 extends over 15 amino acids. The CDR3 sequence: CASSWASGRYNEQFF. CDR3 DNA sequence: TGTGCCAGCAGTTGGGCCAGCGGGAGATACAATGAGCAGTTCTTC.

The chain is built from TRBV6-5 and TRBJ2-1; D not certain. The CDR3 spans 13 residues. Trimming stripped 9 bases from V and 6 bases from J, with 15 bases between. The V gene's germline CDR1 is MNHEY and CDR2 SVGAGI. The CDR3 DNA reads as TGTGCCAGGACCTGTGGTAGCACCAATGAGCAGTTCTTC. The encoded protein is CARTCGSTNEQFF.

This clonotype was counted only a few times. Given a much more abundant clone one base away, this may be a read error. This rearrangement joins TRBV28 to TRBJ2-5; TRBD1 matches at 11 bases. CDR3 length: 14 residues. Germline V gives CDR1 MDHEN, CDR2 SYDVKM. In DNA form, the CDR3 reads TGTACCAGCAGTTTGGACAGGGGGCTAGAGACCCAGTACTTC. Its protein product is CTSSLDRGLETQYF.

To note about this clonotype: An end of the junction does not agree with germline; a read error may underlie this. For the CDR3, the DNA is TGTGCCAGCACTGCCCGGACAGGGGGGATTGAAGTTTTCTTT. Translation gives CASTARTGGIEVFF. V gene TRBV6-6 combines with J gene TRBJ1-1; 10 nucleotides line up with TRBD1. Germline-derived CDR1 and CDR2 are MNHNY and SVGAGI (reference sequence). The CDR3 length is 14 residues.

A word on this clonotype: Germline is not matched at one junction end, which may reflect a read error. This chain joins TRBV29-1 and TRBJ2-7; maybe TRBD1 (7 bases). Per germline, CDR1 SQVTM and CDR2 ANQGSEA. CDR3 size: 14 residues. The DNA of the CDR3 is TGTAGCGTTCAGGGGGGCAGGGGTGGGTACGACCAGTACTTC. It translates to CSVQGGRGGYDQYF.

The chain is built from TRBV11-2 and TRBJ2-1, with 9 bases aligning to TRBD1. The germline V gene encodes CDR1 SGHAT and CDR2 FQNNGV. The CDR3 length is 17 residues. With V trimmed by 7 bases and J by 7 bases, 17 bases remained unmatched. In DNA form, the CDR3 reads TGTGCCAGCAACTTCTCGGCCCCGGGACAGGGTAGTAATGAGCAGTTCTTC. It is translated as CASNFSAPGQGSNEQFF.

This clonotype was counted at least ten times. V gene TRBV7-3 combines with J gene TRBJ2-1; the match to TRBD2 covers 14 bases. V lost 5 bases, J lost 8 bases, and 5 bases stayed unmatched. Germline V gene sequence: CDR1 SGHTA, CDR2 FQGTGA. There are 15 residues in the CDR3. CDR3 DNA sequence: TGTGCCAGCAGCCAAGGGACTAGCGGGAGACATGAGCAGTTCTTC. Residues: CASSQGTSGRHEQFF.

The chain carries TRBV29-1 and TRBJ1-1; 7 positions match TRBD1. Germline V lookup: CDR1 SQVTM, CDR2 ANQGSEA. This CDR3 has 12 amino acids. Here the CDR3 reads CASAGGDTEAFF. In nucleotides, the CDR3 is TGCGCCTCGGCAGGGGGGGACACTGAAGCTTTCTTT.

This clonotype appeared a single time. The rearrangement joins TRBV5-4 to TRBJ2-2; tentative D call: TRBD1 (5 bases). Trimming stripped 8 bases from V and 4 bases from J, with 12 bases between. CDR1 SGHNT and CDR2 YYREEE come from the germline V gene (reference sequence). The CDR3 has 13 residues. The CDR3 reads CASHRLSTGELFF. The CDR3 nucleotides read TGTGCCAGTCACAGGCTTAGCACCGGGGAGCTGTTTTTT.

Note on this clonotype: Sequence at one end of the junction differs from germline and may be a read error. This chain links TRBV5-4 with TRBJ2-1; D is unclear. Germline V CDR1 and CDR2: SGHNT, YYREEE (reference sequence). The CDR3 runs 15 residues. The CDR3, as DNA: TGTGCCAGCAGCTTGGCGAACCTACCCGGAAATGAGCAGTCCTTC. It specifies CASSLANLPGNEQSF.

Only one count was recorded for this clonotype. The conserved phenylalanine or tryptophan normally closing the CDR3 is absent here, so this likely arose from a read error. The V gene is TRBV24-1, the J gene TRBJ2-7; TRBD2 might be the D (6 bases). Per germline, CDR1 KGHDR and CDR2 SFDVKD. The CDR3 totals 13 residues. Deletions cut 5 bases from V and 0 bases from J, with 7 bases between. CDR3 protein: CATSVGGSYEQYI. The CDR3 nucleotides are TGTGCCACCAGTGTCGGGGGCTCCTACGAGCAGTACATC.